One sample yielded the 15 T cell receptor beta chains listed below, sequenced in a study of blood T cells in healthy people across ages. Sample-barcoded 5' priming and a J-beta primer mix drove a second PCR of roughly 6 to 12 cycles. From the 5' RACE reads, TCRdb called clonotypes with MiXCR, one entry per CDR3 protein. The data contain some 940,000 distinct CDR3 sequences, about 29% of them singletons. The data were also submitted as part of a second study, on T cells of mothers and their children.

The source material was blood. The origin of the receptors is a woman in her thirties or forties in good health.

The chain recombines TRBV5-1 with TRBJ1-4; a weak D match, TRBD1 (5 bases). This CDR3 is built from 16 residues. Trimming stripped 5 bases from V and 0 bases from J, with 14 bases between. CDR1 SGHRS and CDR2 YFSETQ come from the germline V gene. Here the CDR3 reads CASRPGGSATNEKLFF. As DNA, the CDR3 is TGCGCCAGCAGACCGGGGGGGTCAGCAACTAATGAAAAACTGTTTTTT.

V usage is TRBV27 and J usage is TRBJ2-7; tentative D call: TRBD1 (6 bases). Trimming removed 4 bases at V and 10 bases at J, with 14 bases between. This CDR3 region has 12 residues. Germline CDR1 is MNHEY and CDR2 is SMNVEV (reference sequence). CDR3 nucleotide sequence: TGTGCCAGCAGTTCGGCACAGGGACGCCAGTACTTC. This translates into CASSSAQGRQYF.

This clonotype was detected many times. The V call is TRBV25-1, the J call TRBJ1-2, with 8 bases aligning to TRBD1. V was pared by 6 bases and J by 0 bases, with 9 bases of the junction left unmatched. Per germline, CDR1 MGHDK and CDR2 SYGVNS. The CDR3 runs 16 residues. The CDR3 bases are TGTGCCAGCAGACCCGGAGGACAGGGAGCTAACTATGGCTACACCTTC. It codes for CASRPGGQGANYGYTF.

This clonotype has ten or more counts. This rearrangement joins TRBV20-1 to TRBJ2-3, with unresolved D. With 2 bases removed from V and 2 bases from J, the gap between germline ends came to 5 bases. From germline, CDR1 is DFQATT and CDR2 SNEGSKA (reference sequence). The CDR3 is 12 residues long. CDR3 loop: CSARPITDTQYF. As DNA, the CDR3 is TGCAGTGCTAGACCAATCACAGATACGCAGTATTTT.

The rearrangement joins TRBV7-2 to TRBJ2-7; 10 bases are a match to TRBD2. CDR1 SGHTA and CDR2 FQGNSA come from the germline V gene. The CDR3 covers 15 residues. The J segment lost 4 bases and the V segment lost 4 bases, leaving 7 bases of the junction unmatched. The CDR3 region has the DNA TGTGCCAGCAGCTCCGGGACTAGCGTTCCATACGAGCAGTACTTC. Its protein product is CASSSGTSVPYEQYF.

The gene calls are TRBV4-2 and TRBJ2-7; a weak D match, TRBD1 (7 bases). V was pared by 0 bases and J by 5 bases, with 14 bases between. This CDR3 spans 15 amino acids. The germline V gene has CDR1 LGHNA and CDR2 YNFKEQ. In DNA, the CDR3 is TGTGCCAGCAGCCAAGAAAGCAGGGGGAGGAACGAGCAGTACTTC. Its translation: CASSQESRGRNEQYF.

At least ten counts were recorded for this clonotype. This chain links TRBV6-6 with TRBJ1-2; 9 nucleotides line up with TRBD1. The CDR3 contains 13 residues. The trim removed 2 bases at V and 8 bases at J, leaving 3 bases unmatched. Germline V gives CDR1 MNHNY, CDR2 SVGAGI (reference sequence). CDR3 amino acids: CASSYTGGEGYTF. DNA for the CDR3: TGTGCCAGCAGTTACACAGGGGGCGAAGGCTACACCTTC.

The sample holds many counts of this clonotype. The CDR3 nucleotides read TGCAGCGTCGTTCCTATTGAGGGAGGCGAGCAGTACTTC. This translates into CSVVPIEGGEQYF. The chain uses TRBV29-1 and TRBJ2-7, with D possibly TRBD2 on 6 matching bases. V lost 6 bases and J lost 6, with 18 bases in between. Germline-derived CDR1 and CDR2 are SQVTM and ANQGSEA. This CDR3 is 13 amino acids long.

This clonotype was observed a handful of times. The V gene is TRBV6-1, the J gene TRBJ1-4; the D is unclear. CDR3 size: 16 residues. Looked up from germline, CDR1 is MNHNS and CDR2 is SASEGT. Trimming shortened V by 0 bases and J by 4 bases, and 12 bases separated the two germline ends. CDR3 amino acids: CASSEADSYLNEKLFF. CDR3 nucleotide sequence: TGTGCCAGCAGTGAAGCTGACTCCTATCTTAATGAAAAACTGTTTTTT.

This clonotype was counted a few times. The V call is TRBV9, the J call TRBJ2-1; 9 bases align to TRBD2. J gave up 8 bases and V 6 bases, and 9 bases lay outside the gene matches. Germline V lookup: CDR1 SGDLS, CDR2 YYNGEE. The CDR3 runs 14 residues. The CDR3 DNA follows: TGTGCCAGCACCTGGGGACTAGCCGACGATGAGCAGTTCTTC. Protein: CASTWGLADDEQFF. Supplemented by reference TRBV9 and TRBJ2-1, the full variable domain reads DSGVTQTPKHLITATGQRVTLRCSPRSGDLSVYWYQQSLDQGLQFLIQYYNGEERAKGNILERFSAQQFPDLHSELNLSSLELGDSALYFCASTWGLADDEQFFGPGTRLTVL.

The table lists this clonotype with many counts. The rearrangement joins TRBV10-3 to TRBJ2-5; maybe TRBD2 (5 bases). The CDR3 runs 14 residues. Trimming took off 6 bases at V and 5 bases at J, with 16 bases between the two ends. Germline V gene lookup returns CDR1 ENHRY and CDR2 SYGVKD. CDR3 amino acids: CAIRGEGREETQYF. CDR3 DNA sequence: TGTGCCATCAGAGGAGAGGGTCGCGAGGAGACCCAGTACTTC.

This clonotype was counted only a few times. The chain links TRBV9 to TRBJ2-1, with D tentatively TRBD2 (6 bases). The V end was cut by 3 bases, the J end by 10 bases, with 23 bases between. CDR3 length equals 16 residues. Germline V CDR1 and CDR2: SGDLS, YYNGEE. CDR3 protein: CASSADRRGLRVEQFF. CDR3 DNA: TGTGCCAGCAGCGCCGACCGGAGGGGTTTAAGGGTGGAGCAGTTCTTC. Full variable domain (rest looked up from reference TRBV9 and TRBJ2-1): DSGVTQTPKHLITATGQRVTLRCSPRSGDLSVYWYQQSLDQGLQFLIQYYNGEERAKGNILERFSAQQFPDLHSELNLSSLELGDSALYFCASSADRRGLRVEQFFGPGTRLTVL.

This clonotype was detected many times. The V and J genes are TRBV29-1 and TRBJ1-4; TRBD1 aligns across 8 bases. V dropped 4 bases and J dropped 5; count of bases not matched to a gene: 3. CDR1 and CDR2 from the germline V gene are SQVTM and ANQGSEA. There are 13 residues in the CDR3. The CDR3 DNA reads TGCAGCGTTGGATGGACAGGGAATGAAAAACTGTTTTTT. Its protein is CSVGWTGNEKLFF.

This clonotype was detected only a few times. The junction does not match germline at one end; this may be a read error. The chain couples TRBV29-1 to TRBJ2-1; TRBD1 or TRBD2 may be the D gene (5 bases each). CDR3 length equals 14 residues. Germline V gives CDR1 SQVTM, CDR2 ANQGSEA. In DNA form, the CDR3 reads TGCAGCGTTGAAGCGGGGCCCGAATACAATGGGCAGTTCTTC. Residues: CSVEAGPEYNGQFF.

The rearrangement joins TRBV5-1 to TRBJ1-2; 7 bases are a match to TRBD1. J gave up 1 base and V 4 bases, and 10 bases lay outside the gene matches. CDR3 length: 16 amino acids. Germline CDR1 and CDR2: SGHRS and YFSETQ. This chain's CDR3 is CASSTGTAEDNYGYTF. The CDR3 DNA sequence: TGCGCCAGCAGCACCGGGACAGCCGAGGATAACTATGGCTACACCTTC.